These 4 T cell receptor beta chains share one sample of origin, sequenced in a study of OX40 agonist ivuxolimab in advanced cancers. Method: immunoSEQ multiplex PCR; TCRdb's copy keeps in-frame clones and lacks some. The table shows 58,000 or so clones, with roughly 83% occurring only once. Sequencing used CD4+ or CD8+ T cells sorted from blood, obtained in a trial of the OX40 agonist ivuxolimab. The receptors shown here come from an adult with an advanced solid tumor such as melanoma, head and neck, liver or kidney cancer.

The table lists this clone with a few counts. The chain links TRBV19 to TRBJ2-7, with D perhaps TRBD1 (6 bases). Deletions cut 5 bases from V and 4 bases from J, with 18 bases between. The CDR3 contains 15 residues. Germline V gene lookup returns CDR1 LNHDA and CDR2 SQIVND (reference sequence). CDR3 nucleotide sequence: TGTGCCAGTAGTCGGATACCGACAGGTTTTTACGAGCAGTACTTC. Translation gives CASSRIPTGFYEQYF.

The V call is TRBV7-2, the J call TRBJ1-2; no clear D. V lost 0 bases and J 6 bases, leaving 8 bases between the germline ends. This CDR3 contains 13 residues. Per germline, CDR1 SGHTA and CDR2 FQGNSA. The CDR3, as DNA: TGTGCCAGCAGCTTAGCGGAATATAATGGCTACACCTTC. Translated, it gives CASSLAEYNGYTF.

The chain uses TRBV7-9 and TRBJ1-5, with a weak D call TRBD1 (6 bases). The CDR3 loop spans 15 amino acids. Germline V gene data show CDR1 as SEHNR and CDR2 as FQNEAQ (reference sequence). V lost 2 bases and J lost 2, with 10 bases in between. The CDR3 region is CASSLSGVGNQPQHF. CDR3 sequence (DNA): TGTGCCAGCAGCTTATCAGGGGTCGGCAATCAGCCCCAGCATTTT.

The rearrangement uses TRBV18 and TRBJ1-1; a weak D match, TRBD1 (5 bases). The CDR3 has 14 amino acids. Germline CDR1 reads KGHSH; CDR2 reads LQKENI. V was cut by 0 bases and J by 1 base, with 6 bases left in between. CDR3 DNA sequence: TGTGCCAGCTCACCACCTGGGGCGAACACTGAAGCTTTCTTT. It yields the protein CASSPPGANTEAFF.